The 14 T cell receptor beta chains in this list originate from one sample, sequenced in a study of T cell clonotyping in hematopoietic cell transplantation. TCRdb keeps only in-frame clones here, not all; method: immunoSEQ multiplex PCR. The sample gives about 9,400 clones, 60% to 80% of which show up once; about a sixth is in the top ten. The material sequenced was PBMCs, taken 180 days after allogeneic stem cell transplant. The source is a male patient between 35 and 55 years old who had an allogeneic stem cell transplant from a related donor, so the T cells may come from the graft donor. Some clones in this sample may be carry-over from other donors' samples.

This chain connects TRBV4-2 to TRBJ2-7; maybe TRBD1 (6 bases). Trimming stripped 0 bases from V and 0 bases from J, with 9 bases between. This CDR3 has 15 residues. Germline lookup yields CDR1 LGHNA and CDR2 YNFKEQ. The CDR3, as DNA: TGTGCCAGCAGCCAAGAGGGGGCGAGCTCCTACGAGCAGTACTTC. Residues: CASSQEGASSYEQYF.

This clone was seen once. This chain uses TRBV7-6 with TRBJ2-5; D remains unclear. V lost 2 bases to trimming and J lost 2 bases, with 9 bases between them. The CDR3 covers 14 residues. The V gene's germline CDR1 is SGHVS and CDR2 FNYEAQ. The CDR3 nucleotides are TGTGCCAGCAGCTTATCATGGGAACAAGAGACCCAGTACTTC. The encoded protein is CASSLSWEQETQYF.

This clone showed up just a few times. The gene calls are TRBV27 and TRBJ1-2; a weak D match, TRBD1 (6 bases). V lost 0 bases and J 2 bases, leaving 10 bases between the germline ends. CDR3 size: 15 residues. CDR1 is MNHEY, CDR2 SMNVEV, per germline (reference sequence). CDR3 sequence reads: CASSLSGQTNYGYTF. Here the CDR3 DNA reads TGTGCCAGCAGTTTATCTGGACAGACCAACTATGGCTACACCTTC.

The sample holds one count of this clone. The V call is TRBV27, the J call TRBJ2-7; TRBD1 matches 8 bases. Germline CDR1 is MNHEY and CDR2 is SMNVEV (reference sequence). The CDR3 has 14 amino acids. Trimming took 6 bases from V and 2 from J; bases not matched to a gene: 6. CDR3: CASRWDRRTYEQYF. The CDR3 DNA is TGTGCCAGCAGATGGGACAGGCGTACCTACGAGCAGTACTTC.

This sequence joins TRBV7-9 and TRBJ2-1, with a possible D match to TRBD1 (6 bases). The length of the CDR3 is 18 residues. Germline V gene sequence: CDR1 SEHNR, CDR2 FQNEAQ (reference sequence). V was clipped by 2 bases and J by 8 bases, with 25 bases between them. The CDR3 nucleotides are TGTGCCAGCAGCTTAATCGAGGGCAGGGGTCCCTCTGTGGATGAGCAGTTCTTC. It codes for CASSLIEGRGPSVDEQFF.

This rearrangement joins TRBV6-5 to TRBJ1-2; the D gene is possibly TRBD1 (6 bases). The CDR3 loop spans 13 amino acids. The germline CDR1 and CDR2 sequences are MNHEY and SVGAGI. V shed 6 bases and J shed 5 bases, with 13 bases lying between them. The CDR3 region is CASSNRAGYGYTF. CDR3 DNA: TGTGCCAGCAGCAACAGGGCGGGATATGGCTACACCTTC.

The DNA of the CDR3 is TGTGCCAGCAGTTTGGGGGGACTCGGGGGAACCTACGAGCAGTACTTC. This gives the protein CASSLGGLGGTYEQYF. The V and J genes are TRBV28 and TRBJ2-7, with D perhaps matching TRBD2 (6 bases). This CDR3 comprises 16 residues. V was trimmed by 3 bases and J by 2 bases, leaving 17 bases between them. The germline gives CDR1 MDHEN, CDR2 SYDVKM.

CDR3 region: CASSLAGQGLETQYF. CDR3 nucleotides: TGCGCCAGCAGCCTGGCGGGACAGGGTCTGGAGACCCAGTACTTC. The chain combines TRBV4-3 with TRBJ2-5; 9 nucleotides line up with TRBD1. Per the germline V gene, CDR1 is LGHNA and CDR2 is YSLEER. The CDR3 spans 15 residues. V gave up 4 bases and J gave up 5 bases; unmatched junction bases: 8.

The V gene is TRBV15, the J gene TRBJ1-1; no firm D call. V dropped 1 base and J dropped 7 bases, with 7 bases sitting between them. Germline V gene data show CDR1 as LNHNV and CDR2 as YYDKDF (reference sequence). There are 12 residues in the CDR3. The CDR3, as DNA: TGTGCCACCAGCAGAGCGGGGTTTGAAGCTTTCTTT. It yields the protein CATSRAGFEAFF.

CDR3 loop: CASSFLGLGQGNNYGYTF. For the CDR3, the DNA is TGTGCCAGCAGTTTTTTGGGTTTAGGGCAGGGGAATAACTATGGCTACACCTTC. V is TRBV28 and J is TRBJ1-2, with a possible D match to TRBD1 (6 bases). CDR3 length: 18 amino acids. V was pared by 3 bases and J by 1 base, with 21 bases between. Germline V gene sequence: CDR1 MDHEN, CDR2 SYDVKM.

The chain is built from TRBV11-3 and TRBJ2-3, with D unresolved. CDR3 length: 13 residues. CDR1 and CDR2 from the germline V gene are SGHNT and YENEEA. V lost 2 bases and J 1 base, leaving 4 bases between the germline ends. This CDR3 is CASSLPRTDTQYF. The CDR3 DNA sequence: TGTGCCAGCAGCTTACCGCGCACAGATACGCAGTATTTT.

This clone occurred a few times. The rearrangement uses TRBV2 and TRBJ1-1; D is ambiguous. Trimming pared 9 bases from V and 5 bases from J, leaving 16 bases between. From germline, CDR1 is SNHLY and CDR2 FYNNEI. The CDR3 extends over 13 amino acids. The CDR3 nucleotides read TGTGCCAGTCGAACTGAAAGCAGAACTGAAGCTTTCTTT. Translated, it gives CASRTESRTEAFF. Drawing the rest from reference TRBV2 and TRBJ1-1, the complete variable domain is EPEVTQTPSHQVTQMGQEVILRCVPISNHLYFYWYRQILGQKVEFLVSFYNNEISEKSEIFDDQFSVERPDGSNFTLKIRSTKLEDSAMYFCASRTESRTEAFFGQGTRLTVV.

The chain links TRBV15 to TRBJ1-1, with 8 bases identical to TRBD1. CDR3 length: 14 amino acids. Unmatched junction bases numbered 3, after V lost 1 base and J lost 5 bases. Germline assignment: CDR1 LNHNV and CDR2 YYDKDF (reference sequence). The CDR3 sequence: CATSRGRTGTEAFF. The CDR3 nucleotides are TGTGCCACCAGCAGAGGCCGGACAGGGACTGAAGCTTTCTTT.

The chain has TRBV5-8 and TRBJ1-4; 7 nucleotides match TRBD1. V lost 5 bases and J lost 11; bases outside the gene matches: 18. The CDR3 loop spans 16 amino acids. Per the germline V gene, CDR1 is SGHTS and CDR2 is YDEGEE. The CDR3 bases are TGTGCCAGCAGTCCTAGGTCCGGGACAGATCGAGGGAAACTGTTTTTT. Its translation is CASSPRSGTDRGKLFF.